The 10 T cell receptor beta chains below all came from one sample that was sequenced in a study of regulatory T cells in long-lasting Graves disease. Specified time point: persistent/refractory GD, antithyroid drugs over 5 years with positive TRAb. Extracted RNA from PBMCs served as the source of the TCR library. With iRepertoire HTBI primers and Arm-PCR of CDR3 regions, TCR beta libraries were built. TCRdb reprocessed the multiplex PCR reads with MiXCR, giving one entry per CDR3 protein. Here the sample spans a few hundred thousand distinct CDR3 sequences, about 25% being singletons. The sample here was peripheral blood mononuclear cells (PBMCs), taken when the disease was refractory, from a patient treated with antithyroid drugs. These TCRs come from a female donor with Graves disease.

This clonotype showed up just a few times. The rearrangement links TRBV6-1 to TRBJ2-7; D might be TRBD2 (5 bases). V shed 5 bases and J shed 5 bases, with 16 bases lying between them. The CDR3 is 14 residues long. The germline V gene has CDR1 MNHNS and CDR2 SASEGT. The CDR3 loop is CASSPSGFIHEQYF. CDR3 nucleotide sequence: TGTGCCAGCAGTCCTTCGGGGTTCATTCACGAGCAGTACTTC.

The table lists this clonotype with many counts. This chain joins TRBV13 and TRBJ2-7; D is undetermined. V lost 3 bases, J lost 9 bases, and 15 bases lay in between. The CDR3 is 13 amino acids. CDR1 and CDR2 from the germline V gene are PRHDT and FYEKMQ (reference sequence). The CDR3 sequence: CASSFGQSIGQYF. Written as DNA, the CDR3 is TGTGCCAGCAGCTTCGGGCAGTCGATCGGGCAGTACTTC.

The chain combines TRBV7-9 with TRBJ2-5; 10 positions agree with TRBD2. The J call could be wrong; TRBJ2-7 is a better fit for the DNA end. Germline CDR1 SEHNR, CDR2 FQNEAQ (reference sequence). The CDR3 contains 15 residues. CDR3 DNA sequence: TGTGCCAGCAGCTCCCGACTAGCGGGTCCCCTCGAGCAGTACTTC. Encoded protein: CASSSRLAGPLEQYF.

At least ten counts were recorded for this clonotype. The chain joins TRBV20-1 to TRBJ2-7; D gene ambiguous. Germline-derived CDR1 and CDR2 are DFQATT and SNEGSKA (reference sequence). V was pared by 6 bases and J by 2 bases, with 11 bases between. The CDR3 is made up of 12 amino acids. In DNA, the CDR3 is TGCAGTGCCCAGGACGGTACCTACGAGCAGTACTTC. It is translated as CSAQDGTYEQYF.

This clonotype was detected ten times or more. The rearrangement joins TRBV13 to TRBJ2-7; D gene ambiguous. Germline CDR1 reads PRHDT; CDR2 reads FYEKMQ (reference sequence). CDR3 length: 13 residues. Trimming took 3 bases from V and 2 from J, leaving 8 bases between them. The CDR3 DNA reads as TGTGCCAGCAGCTTGGACGAAACCTACGAGCAGTACTTC. Translation gives CASSLDETYEQYF.

This clonotype was detected ten times or more. The rearrangement uses TRBV11-2 and TRBJ1-1; possibly TRBD1 for D (6 bases). With 3 bases removed from V and 1 base from J, the gap between germline ends came to 12 bases. CDR1 and CDR2 (germline): SGHAT, FQNNGV. The CDR3 contains 15 residues. For the CDR3, the DNA is TGTGCCAGCAGCTTCGGGGGCGCGGGGAACACTGAAGCTTTCTTT. It translates to CASSFGGAGNTEAFF. Complete variable domain (other parts from reference TRBV11-2 and TRBJ1-1): EAGVAQSPRYKIIEKRQSVAFWCNPISGHATLYWYQQILGQGPKLLIQFQNNGVVDDSQLPKDRFSAERLKGVDSTLKIQPAKLEDSAVYLCASSFGGAGNTEAFFGQGTRLTVV.

The chain links TRBV20-1 to TRBJ2-7; D perhaps matches TRBD2 (7 bases). The CDR3 totals 16 residues. Per germline, CDR1 DFQATT and CDR2 SNEGSKA (reference sequence). V was pared by 3 bases and J by 0 bases, with 18 bases between. In nucleotides, the CDR3 is TGCAGTGCTAGTCCGGGGGCACTAGCGAACTCCTACGAGCAGTACTTC. Residues: CSASPGALANSYEQYF.

The gene calls are TRBV6-1 and TRBJ2-7, with 9 bases that match TRBD2. Per germline, CDR1 MNHNS and CDR2 SASEGT. The V gene end was trimmed by 5 bases and the J gene end by 5 bases; junction bases not matched to a gene: 7. CDR3 length: 14 amino acids. The CDR3 sequence: CASSQGTSSDEQYF. The CDR3, as DNA: TGTGCCAGCAGTCAAGGGACTAGCTCGGACGAGCAGTACTTC.

About this clonotype: Being one base from a much bigger clone, this may be a read error. The chain has TRBV28 and TRBJ1-2, with 7 bases identical to TRBD1. Losses at the gene ends were 11 bases for V and 8 bases for J; bases not matched to a gene: 11. The CDR3 covers 12 residues. The germline gives CDR1 MDHEN, CDR2 SYDVKM. CDR3 in amino acids: CACRQGLDGYTF. CDR3 nucleotide sequence: TGTGCCTGCCGACAGGGTTTGGACGGCTACACCTTC.

This clonotype was seen a handful of times. This sequence joins TRBV14 and TRBJ2-7; 7 positions match TRBD1. The ends lost 6 bases at V and 0 bases at J; junction bases unmatched: 11. The germline CDR1 and CDR2 sequences are SGHDN and FVKESK. The CDR3 is 16 amino acids. The CDR3: CASSPAKDRSSYEQYF. The CDR3 DNA follows: TGTGCCAGCAGTCCAGCAAAGGACAGGAGCTCCTACGAGCAGTACTTC.